The 19 T cell receptor beta chains reported below all come from one sample, sequenced in a study of blood T cells in healthy people across ages. Combining a sample-barcoded 5' primer with a J-beta primer mix, a second PCR ran for roughly 7 to 11 cycles. Via MiXCR, TCRdb re-called the 5' RACE reads, giving one row per CDR3 protein. There are approximately 350,000 distinct CDR3 sequences in the sample; roughly half occur only once, and 50% to 65% lies in the top ten. The sequencing input was blood. All receptors derive from a man aged 55 to 70 in good health.

Only a few counts were recorded for this clonotype. The chain links TRBV12-3 or TRBV12-4 to TRBJ2-3; D call uncertain. The CDR3 sequence is 11 residues long. V lost 1 base, J lost 7 bases, and 3 bases lay in between. The CDR3 protein is CASSLDNTQYF. The CDR3 DNA follows: TGTGCCAGCAGTTTAGACAATACGCAGTATTTT.

The sample holds a few counts of this clonotype. The J gene is TRBJ1-6, the V gene TRBV27, with D unclear. The CDR3 is made up of 12 amino acids. CDR1 is MNHEY, CDR2 SMNVEV, per germline (reference sequence). Trimming shortened V by 6 bases and J by 5 bases, and 5 bases separated the two germline ends. The CDR3, as DNA: TGTGCCAGCAGCACTAATAATTCACCCCTCCACTTT. Translating gives CASSTNNSPLHF.

The CDR3 bases are TGTGCCACAACCGACAACTCCTACGAGCAGTACTTC. It codes for CATTDNSYEQYF. The chain carries TRBV15 and TRBJ2-7, with D unclear. Germline values: CDR1 LNHNV, CDR2 YYDKDF (reference sequence). This CDR3 contains 12 residues. With 9 bases removed from V and 0 bases from J, the gap between germline ends came to 9 bases.

The chain uses TRBV7-3 and TRBJ1-2; 8 nucleotides line up with TRBD1. The germline V gene encodes CDR1 SGHTA and CDR2 FQGTGA. The CDR3 covers 16 residues. The ends lost 5 bases at V and 8 bases at J; junction bases unmatched: 16. CDR3 loop: CASSPTHATGAQGYTF. The CDR3 bases are TGTGCCAGCAGCCCCACACACGCGACAGGGGCTCAAGGCTACACCTTC.

In its sample, this clonotype was seen a few times. The chain uses TRBV19 and TRBJ2-6; 11 bases match TRBD2. V lost 5 bases and J lost 0; bases outside the gene matches: 3. The germline V gene has CDR1 LNHDA and CDR2 SQIVND (reference sequence). The CDR3 consists of 17 residues. DNA of the CDR3: TGTGCCAGTAGTTCGACTAGCGGGAACTCTGGGGCCAACGTCCTGACTTTC. Its protein product is CASSSTSGNSGANVLTF. The full variable domain, its missing parts supplied by reference TRBV19 and TRBJ2-6, is DGGITQSPKYLFRKEGQNVTLSCEQNLNHDAMYWYRQDPGQGLRLIYYSQIVNDFQKGDIAEGYSVSREKKESFPLTVTSAQKNPTAFYLCASSSTSGNSGANVLTFGAGSRLTVL.

The chain has TRBV7-3 and TRBJ2-1; D ambiguous. Per germline, CDR1 SGHTA and CDR2 FQGTGA. The CDR3 has 13 residues. V lost 0 bases and J lost 4, with 4 bases in between. The CDR3 coding sequence is TGTGCCAGCAGCTTAACGACGTACAATGAGCAGTTCTTC. The encoded protein is CASSLTTYNEQFF.

This chain connects TRBV3-1 to TRBJ1-5, with D unclear. The CDR3 spans 13 residues. Deletions cut 4 bases from V and 9 bases from J, with 13 bases between. Per germline, CDR1 LGHDT and CDR2 YNNKEL (reference sequence). CDR3: CASSPSELGPQHF. CDR3 coding DNA: TGTGCCAGCAGCCCCTCGGAGCTTGGGCCCCAGCATTTT.

This chain links TRBV14 with TRBJ2-5; tentatively, D is TRBD1 (5 bases). CDR1 and CDR2 (germline): SGHDN, FVKESK. V lost 8 bases and J 11 bases, leaving 24 bases between the germline ends. The CDR3 loop spans 14 amino acids. CDR3 bases: TGTGCCAGCGGCCCGCAGCAGGGTGTCAATGAGCAGTACTTC. Encoded protein: CASGPQQGVNEQYF.

This clonotype was seen a few times. The V and J genes are TRBV25-1 and TRBJ1-2, with D possibly being TRBD1 (5 bases). V shed 3 bases and J shed 0 bases, with 14 bases lying between them. This CDR3 contains 16 residues. Germline CDR1 reads MGHDK; CDR2 reads SYGVNS. This chain's CDR3 is CASSDQGSRANYGYTF. The CDR3 DNA is TGTGCCAGCAGTGACCAGGGAAGCAGGGCTAACTATGGCTACACCTTC.

The genes are TRBV4-3 and TRBJ2-7, with TRBD2 matching over 8 bases. V was pared by 3 bases and J by 3 bases, with 4 bases of the junction left unmatched. Germline assignment: CDR1 LGHNA and CDR2 YSLEER. The CDR3 extends over 14 amino acids. The CDR3 here is CASSQGLGLYEQYF. CDR3 sequence (DNA): TGCGCCAGCAGCCAGGGACTAGGTCTCTACGAGCAGTACTTC.

This clonotype was counted many times. The chain recombines TRBV7-2 with TRBJ1-3; no definite D call. Germline assignment: CDR1 SGHTA and CDR2 FQGNSA. The CDR3 sequence is 12 residues long. Trimming took 4 bases from V and 4 from J, leaving 5 bases between them. Here the CDR3 DNA reads TGTGCCAGCAGCTCGACAGGAAACACCATATATTTT. As protein: CASSSTGNTIYF.

On this clonotype: A clone one base away is much larger, so this may be a read error. The V gene is TRBV3-1, the J gene TRBJ2-5, with 11 nucleotides matching TRBD2. There are 16 residues in the CDR3. Germline CDR1 reads LGHDT; CDR2 reads YNNKEL (reference sequence). Trimming removed 4 bases from V and 11 bases from J; junction bases left unmatched: 15. CDR3 protein: CASSRTTTSGENEQYF. In nucleotides, the CDR3 is TGTGCCAGCAGCCGAACTACGACTAGCGGGGAGAATGAGCAGTACTTC.

This rearrangement joins TRBV15 to TRBJ2-1; D is uncertain. Trimming cost V 3 bases and J 9 bases, with 15 bases left between them. This CDR3 region has 14 residues. From germline, CDR1 is LNHNV and CDR2 YYDKDF (reference sequence). The CDR3 sequence is CATSSPRAVGEQFF. DNA for the CDR3: TGTGCCACCAGCAGTCCCCGGGCTGTCGGTGAGCAGTTCTTC.

V gene TRBV5-1 combines with J gene TRBJ2-6; TRBD1 matches at 7 bases. V shed 3 bases and J 1 base; nucleotides not matched to a gene: 13. The CDR3 runs to 19 residues. Germline CDR1 is SGHRS and CDR2 is YFSETQ. The CDR3 DNA follows: TGCGCCAGCAGCTCCAGCCCTAGACAGGGTTGGTCTGGGGCCAACGTCCTGACTTTC. It translates to CASSSSPRQGWSGANVLTF.

J is TRBJ2-5 and V is TRBV2; TRBD2 aligns across 14 bases. The CDR3 has 16 amino acids. Germline assignment: CDR1 SNHLY and CDR2 FYNNEI. The trim removed 3 bases at V and 6 bases at J, leaving 6 bases unmatched. The CDR3 sequence: CASSDGTSGSLKTQYF. DNA for the CDR3: TGTGCCAGCAGTGACGGGACTAGCGGGAGTTTAAAGACCCAGTACTTC.

The chain recombines TRBV6-1 with TRBJ2-3; 16 bases align to TRBD2. The CDR3 contains 16 residues. The V gene end was trimmed by 6 bases and the J gene end by 2 bases; junction bases not matched to a gene: 2. CDR1 and CDR2 (germline): MNHNS, SASEGT. The CDR3 nucleotides are TGTGCCAGCAGGGGACTAGCGGGAGGGCCCACAGATACGCAGTATTTT. This gives the protein CASRGLAGGPTDTQYF.

In this sample, this clonotype turned up many times. V usage is TRBV4-1 and J usage is TRBJ2-3; no clear D. V shed 0 bases and J shed 14 bases, with 12 bases lying between them. The germline gives CDR1 MGHRA, CDR2 YSYEKL. The CDR3 is made up of 12 amino acids. The CDR3 sequence: CASSQESAKRYF. The DNA for the CDR3 is TGCGCCAGCAGCCAAGAGTCGGCCAAGAGGTATTTT.

This chain links TRBV2 with TRBJ1-1, with 8 bases that match TRBD1. The ends lost 7 bases at V and 1 base at J; junction bases unmatched: 5. Germline V gene sequence: CDR1 SNHLY, CDR2 FYNNEI. The CDR3 loop spans 14 amino acids. The CDR3 DNA reads TGTGCCAGCAACCTACAGGGGGGGAACACTGAAGCTTTCTTT. It is translated as CASNLQGGNTEAFF. Together with reference TRBV2 and TRBJ1-1, the CDR3 gives the full variable domain: EPEVTQTPSHQVTQMGQEVILRCVPISNHLYFYWYRQILGQKVEFLVSFYNNEISEKSEIFDDQFSVERPDGSNFTLKIRSTKLEDSAMYFCASNLQGGNTEAFFGQGTRLTVV.

This clonotype has at least ten counts. This sequence joins TRBV27 and TRBJ1-1; possibly TRBD1 for D (5 bases). The length of the CDR3 is 15 residues. V gave up 5 bases and J gave up 2 bases, with 15 bases separating them. Germline V gene sequence: CDR1 MNHEY, CDR2 SMNVEV (reference sequence). The CDR3: CASSEPGTDNTEAFF. The CDR3 region has the DNA TGTGCCAGCAGTGAACCCGGGACGGATAACACTGAAGCTTTCTTT.